The rows below give T cell receptor beta chains drawn from one sample of a study of CD8 T cells in Susac syndrome. TCRdb redid the calling of the immunoSEQ multiplex PCR reads with MiXCR, one entry per CDR3 protein. Of approximately 140,000 distinct CDR3 sequences in the sample, roughly 80% were seen once. The sequenced material came from CD8+ T cells from PBMCs. Source of these receptors: a human donor with multiple sclerosis. CDR3s include the opening cysteine and the closing phenylalanine or tryptophan.

>TRBJ2-5|16|TRBV28
CASSLSRVPLKETQYF
>TRBJ1-2|16|TRBV12-5
CASGLVSTGSNYGYTF
>TRBJ2-1|13|TRBV20-1
CSAISGVYNEQFF
>TRBJ2-3|11|TRBV7-9
CASSLKDTQYF
>TRBJ2-2|17|TRBV19
CASNSEGRGVGTGELFF
>TRBJ2-1|13|TRBV18
CASSPPGVREQFF
>TRBJ2-1|17|TRBV4-1
CASSQGQGTGVYNEQFF
>TRBJ2-2|14|TRBV4-1
CASSHKGGAGELFF
>TRBJ2-2|15|TRBV20-1
CSAIHRTANTGELFF
>TRBJ2-1|14|TRBV12-5
CASGSLGSYNEQFF
>TRBJ1-2|15|TRBV7-8
CASSPSFRGNYGYTF
>TRBJ2-6|15|TRBV15
CATSSGFSGANVLTF
>TRBJ1-6|15|TRBV6-1
CASSEWVGQNSPLHF
>TRBJ2-2|16|TRBV4-1
CASSQEGAGRTGELFF
>TRBJ1-2|17|TRBV9
CASSVVERPVANYGYTF
>TRBJ1-1|13|TRBV7-9
CASSRGQVTEAFF
>TRBJ2-1|12|TRBV11-2
CASSLNTNEQFF
>TRBJ2-3|13|TRBV13
CASSQGRSDTQYF
>TRBJ2-1|15|TRBV20-1
CSARGLSGSYNEQFF
>TRBJ2-1|18|TRBV5-1
CASSLEAEYVSRYNEQFF
>TRBJ1-2|15|TRBV7-9
CASSLLGGAGYGYTF
>TRBJ1-2|15|TRBV9
CASSGTGEYTYGYTF
>TRBJ2-3|17|TRBV7-9
CASSPYSSGRGENTQYF
>TRBJ1-1|17|TRBV7-8
CASSFRQADTMNTEAFF
>TRBJ1-5|16|TRBV6-5
CASSFDQSSPNQPQHF
>TRBJ1-5|14|TRBV28
CASSFSGAWQPQHF
>TRBJ2-5|17|TRBV25-1
CASSEWSGLAGSETQYF
>TRBJ2-5|17|TRBV20-1
CSAHISGLAGAQETQYF
>TRBJ1-3|16|TRBV28
CASSWSVWSSGNTIYF
>TRBJ2-3|15|TRBV12-3/TRBV12-4
CASSLWGTSTDTQYF
>TRBJ1-2|11|TRBV24-1
CATSDLDGYTF
>TRBJ1-1|14|TRBV15
CATSSGQGNTEAFF
>TRBJ2-5|15|TRBV13
CASSLSPAGKETQYF
>TRBJ2-1|13|TRBV6-4
CASSDSSYNEQFF
>TRBJ1-6|19|TRBV27
CASRYRGPQGRAYNSPPHF
>TRBJ2-1|11|TRBV12-3/TRBV12-4
CASRGYNEQFF
>TRBJ1-1|16|TRBV19
CASSIGMGERNTEAFF
>TRBJ1-1|17|TRBV2
CASILNLLGGEATEAFF
>TRBJ2-7|12|TRBV28
CASSLYSYEQYF
>TRBJ2-3|15|TRBV13
CASSLGGGHTDTQYF
>TRBJ1-4|16|TRBV27
CASSPGQGITNEKLFF
>TRBJ2-2|13|TRBV19
CATLDQNTGELFF
>TRBJ2-4|17|TRBV5-6
CASSLGEVGPLGNIQYF
>TRBJ2-3|15|TRBV27
CASSDASGGYDTQYF
>TRBJ2-2|13|TRBV4-1
CASSRRGGGELFF
>TRBJ2-2|14|TRBV7-2
CASSPTENTGELFF
>TRBJ2-1|15|TRBV5-8
CASSLGGRGLNEQFF
>TRBJ1-1|16|TRBV4-1
CASSQAAGRDGTEAFF
>TRBJ1-5|17|TRBV7-8
CASSLARHIAINQPQHF
>TRBJ2-1|16|TRBV6-5
CASSYGTGSGRNEQFF
>TRBJ2-1|17|TRBV7-3
CANQRTSGRESYNEQFF
>TRBJ2-7|12|TRBV2
CASSPLIYEQYF
>TRBJ2-5|16|TRBV14
CASSQGVDRIKETQYF